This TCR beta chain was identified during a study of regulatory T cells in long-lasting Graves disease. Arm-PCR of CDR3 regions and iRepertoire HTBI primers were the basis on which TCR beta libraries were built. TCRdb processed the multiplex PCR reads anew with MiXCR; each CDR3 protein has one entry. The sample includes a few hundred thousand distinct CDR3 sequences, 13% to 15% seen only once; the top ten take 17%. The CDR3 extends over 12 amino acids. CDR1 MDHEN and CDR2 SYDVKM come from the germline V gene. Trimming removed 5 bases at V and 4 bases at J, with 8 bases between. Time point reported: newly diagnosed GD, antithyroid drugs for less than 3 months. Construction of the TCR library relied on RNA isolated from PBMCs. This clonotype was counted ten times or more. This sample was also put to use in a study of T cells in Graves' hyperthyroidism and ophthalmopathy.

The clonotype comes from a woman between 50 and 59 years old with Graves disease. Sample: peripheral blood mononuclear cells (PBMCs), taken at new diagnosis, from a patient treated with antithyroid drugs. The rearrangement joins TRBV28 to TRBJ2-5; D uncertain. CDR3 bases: TGTGCCAGCAGTAATCCTACAGAGACCCAGTACTTC. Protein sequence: CASSNPTETQYF.